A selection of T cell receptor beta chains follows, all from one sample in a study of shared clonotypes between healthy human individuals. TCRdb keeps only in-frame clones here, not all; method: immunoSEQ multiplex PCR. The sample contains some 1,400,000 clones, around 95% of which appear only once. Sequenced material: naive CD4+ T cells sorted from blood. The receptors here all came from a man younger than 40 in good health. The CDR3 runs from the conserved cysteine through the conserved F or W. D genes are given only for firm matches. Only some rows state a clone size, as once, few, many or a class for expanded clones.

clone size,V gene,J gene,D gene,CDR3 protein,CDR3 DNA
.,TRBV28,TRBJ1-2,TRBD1,CASRGTAFYGYTF,TGTGCCAGCAGGGGGACAGCTTTCTATGGCTACACCTTC
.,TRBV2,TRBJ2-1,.,CASSGGTNYNEQFF,TGTGCCAGCAGTGGCGGGACCAACTACAATGAGCAGTTCTTC
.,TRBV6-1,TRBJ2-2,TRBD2,CAIPGGPNTGELFF,TGTGCCATCCCGGGGGGTCCTAACACCGGGGAGCTGTTTTTT
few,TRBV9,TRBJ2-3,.,CASSVEGGTDTQYF,TGTGCCAGCAGCGTAGAGGGCGGGACAGATACGCAGTATTTT
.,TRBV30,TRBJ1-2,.,CAWRGLYGYTF,TGTGCCTGGAGGGGCCTCTATGGCTACACCTTC
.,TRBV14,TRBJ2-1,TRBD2,CASSLAAGGINEQFF,TGTGCCAGCAGCCTGGCGGCGGGGGGCATAAATGAGCAGTTCTTC
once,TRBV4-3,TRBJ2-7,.,CASSQDLRRDPYEQYF,TGCGCCAGCAGCCAAGATCTACGGCGGGATCCCTACGAGCAGTACTTC
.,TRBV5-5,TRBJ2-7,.,CASSIGIYEQYF,TGTGCCAGCAGCATCGGGATTTACGAGCAGTACTTC
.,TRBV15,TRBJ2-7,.,CATSTLGPGQYF,TGTGCCACCAGCACCTTAGGGCCCGGGCAGTACTTC
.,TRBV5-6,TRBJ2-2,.,CASSHLGPNTGELFF,TGTGCCAGCAGCCATCTGGGCCCCAACACCGGGGAGCTGTTTTTT
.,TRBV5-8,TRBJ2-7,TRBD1,CASSSPGTGRSYEQYF,TGTGCCAGCAGCTCTCCCGGGACAGGGAGGTCCTACGAGCAGTACTTC
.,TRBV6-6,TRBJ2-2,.,CASTLAKGTGELFF,TGTGCCAGCACCTTAGCAAAGGGCACCGGGGAGCTGTTTTTT
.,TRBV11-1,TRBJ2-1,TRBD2,CASSSERELGRQFF,TGTGCCAGCAGCTCGGAGCGGGAGCTGGGTCGTCAGTTCTTC
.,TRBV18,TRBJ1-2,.,CASSRPSGAGADYGYTF,TGTGCCAGCTCACGACCAAGCGGGGCAGGCGCCGACTATGGCTACACCTTC
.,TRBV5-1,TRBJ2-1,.,CASSLAIEVLRLEQFF,TGCGCCAGCAGCTTGGCCATTGAAGTCCTCCGACTTGAGCAGTTCTTC
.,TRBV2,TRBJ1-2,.,CASSALDSHVFGYTF,TGTGCCAGCAGTGCCTTAGACAGCCATGTCTTCGGCTACACCTTC
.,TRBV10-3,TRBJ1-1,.,CAISESRTAEAFF,TGTGCCATCAGTGAGTCCAGGACAGCTGAAGCTTTCTTT
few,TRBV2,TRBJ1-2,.,CASSAASYGYTF,TGTGCCAGCAGTGCGGCCTCCTATGGCTACACCTTC
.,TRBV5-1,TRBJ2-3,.,CASSWIGQTTDTQYF,TGCGCCAGCAGCTGGATTGGACAGACAACAGATACGCAGTATTTT
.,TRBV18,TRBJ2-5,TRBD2,CASSTTSSMYQETQYF,TGTGCCAGCTCAACGACTAGCAGTATGTACCAAGAGACCCAGTACTTC
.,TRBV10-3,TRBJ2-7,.,CAISGLGGYYEQYF,TGTGCCATCAGTGGGTTGGGGGGCTATTACGAGCAGTACTTC
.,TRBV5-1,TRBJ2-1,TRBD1,CASSLEPGQKYNEQFF,TGCGCCAGCAGCTTAGAACCGGGACAGAAGTACAATGAGCAGTTCTTC
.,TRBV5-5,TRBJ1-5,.,CASSSSGVGQPQHF,TGTGCCAGCAGCTCCTCGGGGGTCGGTCAGCCCCAGCATTTT
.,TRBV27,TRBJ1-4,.,CASSLSWGSQLFF,TGTGCCAGCAGTTTATCATGGGGGTCCCAACTGTTTTTT
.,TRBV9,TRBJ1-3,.,CASSATAALANTIYF,TGTGCCAGCAGCGCAACCGCGGCGCTGGCGAACACCATATATTTT
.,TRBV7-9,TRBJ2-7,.,CASSLRVAYEQYF,TGTGCCAGCAGCTTACGTGTCGCCTACGAGCAGTACTTC
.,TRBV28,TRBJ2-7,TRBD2,CASKLAGSTHEQYF,TGTGCCAGCAAACTAGCGGGATCTACCCACGAGCAGTACTTC
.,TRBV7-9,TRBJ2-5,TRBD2,CASSPRLAGGVETQYF,TGTGCCAGCAGCCCGAGACTAGCGGGAGGGGTGGAGACCCAGTACTTC
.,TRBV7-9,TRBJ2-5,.,CASSFRRLVQETQYF,TGTGCCAGCAGCTTCCGAAGACTAGTTCAAGAGACCCAGTACTTC
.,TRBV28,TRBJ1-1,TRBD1,CASTTGGFTEAFF,TGTGCCAGCACCACAGGGGGCTTCACTGAAGCTTTCTTT
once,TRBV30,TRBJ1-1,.,CAWSKLDLRVAFF,TGTGCCTGGAGTAAATTGGACTTACGGGTCGCTTTCTTT
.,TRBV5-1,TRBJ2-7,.,CASSLALDRYEQYF,TGCGCCAGCAGCTTGGCGCTCGACCGCTACGAGCAGTACTTC